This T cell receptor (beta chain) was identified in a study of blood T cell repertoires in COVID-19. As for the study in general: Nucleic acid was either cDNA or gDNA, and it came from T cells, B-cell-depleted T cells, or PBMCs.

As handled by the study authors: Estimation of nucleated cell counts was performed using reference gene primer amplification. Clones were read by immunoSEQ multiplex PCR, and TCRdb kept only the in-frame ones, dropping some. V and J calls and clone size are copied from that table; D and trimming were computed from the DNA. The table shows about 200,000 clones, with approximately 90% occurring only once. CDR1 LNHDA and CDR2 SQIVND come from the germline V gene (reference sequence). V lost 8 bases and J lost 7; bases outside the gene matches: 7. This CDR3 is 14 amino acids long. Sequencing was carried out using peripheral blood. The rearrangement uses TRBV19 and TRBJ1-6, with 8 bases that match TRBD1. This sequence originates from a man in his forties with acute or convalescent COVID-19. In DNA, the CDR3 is TGTGCCAGTCGATACAGGGGGGAGAATTCACCCCTCCACTTT. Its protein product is CASRYRGENSPLHF.